This entry lists 16 T cell receptor beta chains sequenced from one sample in a study of cytomegalovirus exposure and HLA in healthy donors. The PCR had 60 Vbeta and 13 Jbeta primers. Some clones are missing from TCRdb's copy, which holds only in-frame ones; the method was immunoSEQ multiplex PCR. The profile covers approximately 190,000 clones, with around four fifths appearing a single time and 2.6% taken by the ten largest. The sequencing input was PBMCs. Every receptor here comes from a woman aged 45-65 years in good health and CMV-seropositive.

The chain has TRBV5-8 and TRBJ1-4, with 7 bases lining up with TRBD1. The trim removed 2 bases at V and 0 bases at J, leaving 4 bases unmatched. Germline assignment: CDR1 SGHTS and CDR2 YDEGEE. This CDR3 contains 16 residues. CDR3 sequence (DNA): TGTGCCAGCAGCTTTACAGGGGCTTCAACTAATGAAAAACTGTTTTTT. Encoded protein: CASSFTGASTNEKLFF.

The chain employs TRBV29-1 and TRBJ1-2, with D possibly matching TRBD1 (5 bases). The germline gives CDR1 SQVTM, CDR2 ANQGSEA. The CDR3 extends over 13 amino acids. V lost 3 bases, J lost 6 bases, and 14 bases lay in between. CDR3 nucleotide sequence: TGCAGCGTTGAGCACTGGACACGAGATGGCTACACCTTC. Amino acid sequence: CSVEHWTRDGYTF.

With respect to this clone: Without the conserved terminal phenylalanine or tryptophan, this CDR3 likely stems from a read error. The chain has TRBV4-2 and TRBJ2-3, with D tentatively TRBD2 (7 bases). The CDR3 extends over 16 amino acids. With 1 base removed from V and 2 bases from J, the gap between germline ends came to 13 bases. Germline V lookup: CDR1 LGHNA, CDR2 YNFKEQ. CDR3 protein: CASSQGRGPPTDTQYL. The CDR3 DNA reads as TGTGCCAGCAGCCAAGGGCGGGGGCCTCCCACAGATACGCAGTATCTT.

This sequence joins TRBV10-1 and TRBJ2-4, with D possibly matching TRBD1 (6 bases). From germline, CDR1 is WNHNN and CDR2 SYGVQD (reference sequence). This CDR3 is built from 14 residues. With 3 bases removed from V and 7 bases from J, the gap between germline ends came to 13 bases. CDR3 sequence: CASSDGGTKNIQYF. CDR3 coding DNA: TGCGCCAGCAGTGATGGTGGGACAAAGAACATTCAGTACTTC.

The rearrangement joins TRBV6-6 to TRBJ1-2; weak D call: TRBD1 (5 bases). Germline V gene sequence: CDR1 MNHNY, CDR2 SVGAGI (reference sequence). CDR3 length: 13 amino acids. Trimming shortened V by 0 bases and J by 8 bases, and 10 bases separated the two germline ends. The CDR3 coding sequence is TGTGCCAGCAGTTACTCGGCGGGGCGGGGCTACACCTTC. Amino acid sequence: CASSYSAGRGYTF.

This chain uses TRBV7-2 with TRBJ2-1; 10 bases match TRBD2. After removal of 4 bases from V and 7 bases from J, the junction contained 7 bases not matched to a gene. The CDR3 spans 15 residues. Germline CDR1 reads SGHTA; CDR2 reads FQGNSA. The DNA for the CDR3 is TGTGCCAGCAGCTCCACTAGCGGGGTCGCGAATGAGCAGTTCTTC. Amino acid sequence: CASSSTSGVANEQFF.

This sequence joins TRBV5-1 and TRBJ2-1, with 8 positions matching TRBD1. The J segment lost 5 bases and the V segment lost 0 bases, leaving 7 bases of the junction unmatched. Germline CDR1 SGHRS, CDR2 YFSETQ. The CDR3 has 16 amino acids. The CDR3 DNA is TGCGCCAGCAGCTTGGAAGCGACAGGGGCCAACAATGAGCAGTTCTTC. It codes for CASSLEATGANNEQFF.

This clone came up once. This chain joins TRBV2 and TRBJ1-1, with 7 bases that match TRBD1. V shed 8 bases, J shed 0 bases, and the junction held 12 bases outside the gene matches. The germline gives CDR1 SNHLY, CDR2 FYNNEI. The CDR3 runs to 16 residues. The CDR3 spells CASRRGQGVLNTEAFF. The CDR3 region has the DNA TGTGCCAGCCGGAGGGGTCAGGGGGTATTGAACACTGAAGCTTTCTTT. Drawing the rest from reference TRBV2 and TRBJ1-1, the complete variable domain is EPEVTQTPSHQVTQMGQEVILRCVPISNHLYFYWYRQILGQKVEFLVSFYNNEISEKSEIFDDQFSVERPDGSNFTLKIRSTKLEDSAMYFCASRRGQGVLNTEAFFGQGTRLTVV.

V is TRBV5-1 and J is TRBJ2-5; 15 bases agree with TRBD2. The CDR3 extends over 15 amino acids. V trimming: 4 bases; J trimming: 5 bases; junction bases outside the gene matches: 3. Germline V gives CDR1 SGHRS, CDR2 YFSETQ. The CDR3 protein is CASSPGTSGGETQYF. The CDR3 bases are TGCGCCAGCAGCCCCGGGACTAGCGGGGGGGAGACCCAGTACTTC.

A note on this clone: The identical CDR3 is also encoded by other nucleotide sequences in the sample. The genes are TRBV27 and TRBJ1-1, with D possibly being TRBD1 (6 bases). The germline gives CDR1 MNHEY, CDR2 SMNVEV (reference sequence). This CDR3 has 14 residues. V dropped 2 bases and J dropped 1 base, with 8 bases sitting between them. Here the CDR3 reads CASSLTGPNTEAFF. The CDR3 DNA reads TGTGCCAGCAGTTTAACAGGGCCGAACACTGAAGCTTTCTTT.

This clone occurred a few times. The chain combines TRBV27 with TRBJ2-5, with 7 positions matching TRBD1. Unmatched junction bases numbered 7, after V lost 5 bases and J lost 4 bases. The CDR3 has 14 amino acids. CDR1 and CDR2 from the germline V gene are MNHEY and SMNVEV (reference sequence). The CDR3 spells CASSRTGVRETQYF. The CDR3 coding sequence is TGTGCCAGCAGTAGGACAGGTGTCCGAGAGACCCAGTACTTC.

The chain couples TRBV6-6 to TRBJ2-4, with TRBD2 identical over 8 bases. J was trimmed by 7 bases and V by 5 bases; bases with no gene match: 7. The CDR3 covers 14 residues. Germline V lookup: CDR1 MNHNY, CDR2 SVGAGI (reference sequence). This CDR3 is CASSQGLVINIQYF. The CDR3 DNA sequence: TGTGCCAGCAGTCAGGGACTAGTGATCAACATTCAGTACTTC.

This sequence joins TRBV6-1 and TRBJ2-3; no firm D call. The CDR3 covers 11 residues. V was trimmed by 5 bases and J by 4 bases, leaving 4 bases between them. Germline V gene lookup returns CDR1 MNHNS and CDR2 SASEGT. The CDR3 spells CASSSSDTQYF. DNA for the CDR3: TGTGCCAGCAGTTCGTCAGATACGCAGTATTTT.

This chain uses TRBV9 with TRBJ2-1; TRBD2 is a possible D gene (6 bases). Germline V gene sequence: CDR1 SGDLS, CDR2 YYNGEE. CDR3 size: 16 residues. Trimming removed 0 bases from V and 7 bases from J, with 17 bases in between. CDR3 nucleotide sequence: TGTGCCAGCAGCGTAGATATGGGGGGTTATTCGAATGAGCAGTTCTTC. Translation gives CASSVDMGGYSNEQFF.

V gene TRBV6-5 combines with J gene TRBJ1-4; D might be TRBD1 (6 bases). V dropped 6 bases and J dropped 7 bases, with 18 bases sitting between them. CDR3 length equals 15 residues. The V gene's germline CDR1 is MNHEY and CDR2 SVGAGI. CDR3 sequence: CASRLRDKGREKLFF. CDR3 DNA sequence: TGTGCCAGCAGGCTCCGGGACAAGGGACGTGAAAAACTGTTTTTT.

The chain carries TRBV19 and TRBJ1-1, with a weak D call TRBD1 (6 bases). The V end lost 4 bases, the J end lost 2 bases, and 14 bases lay between the germline ends. This CDR3 region has 15 residues. Germline V gene lookup returns CDR1 LNHDA and CDR2 SQIVND (reference sequence). CDR3 DNA: TGTGCCAGTAGTAAAAACCCCAGGGGTAACACTGAAGCTTTCTTT. Its protein product is CASSKNPRGNTEAFF.